Listed below are T cell receptor beta chains from one sample, sequenced in a study of T cells after yellow fever vaccination. Using its own MiXCR run on the 5' RACE reads, TCRdb lists one record per CDR3 protein. The sample yields 150,000 to 200,000 distinct CDR3 sequences, about 7% seen once. Source: CD4+ T cells sorted from PBMCs, taken about 5 days after the first yellow fever vaccination. The source of these receptors is a man aged 18 to 29 who received the YFV17D yellow fever vaccine. Both conserved end residues are part of each CDR3. Each record gives: J gene, V gene, CDR3 protein.

TRBJ1-5,TRBV12-3/TRBV12-4,CASRGTGAINQPQHF
TRBJ2-1,TRBV29-1,CSVGTLDRSSYNEQFF
TRBJ2-5,TRBV7-7,CASSPSGTSETQYF
TRBJ2-5,TRBV7-2,CASSSPGGETQYF
TRBJ1-1,TRBV12-3/TRBV12-4,CASSPGGYTEAFF
TRBJ1-1,TRBV4-1,CASSQDLRGGTEAFF
TRBJ1-1,TRBV5-1,CASSLATGFGTEAFF
TRBJ2-3,TRBV3-1,CASSQEGWSTDTQYF
TRBJ2-3,TRBV20-1,CSANRGASVDTQYF
TRBJ2-5,TRBV15,CATSRALGGYQETQYF
TRBJ1-1,TRBV6-2/TRBV6-3,CASSYGVPEVAFF
TRBJ2-7,TRBV5-6,CASSWDRGREQYF
TRBJ2-4,TRBV4-1,CASSQEGIAKNIQYF
TRBJ1-2,TRBV7-2,CASSGPQGLYGYTF
TRBJ2-2,TRBV4-3,CASRSGLAGELFF
TRBJ1-5,TRBV5-6,CASSPWEFPNQPQHF
TRBJ2-3,TRBV7-9,CASSFFIDTQYF
TRBJ1-1,TRBV20-1,CSAPGTGSNTEAFF
TRBJ2-7,TRBV5-1,CASSVWGTGEYEQYF
TRBJ1-1,TRBV30,CAWTVLYLGGSEAFF
TRBJ2-2,TRBV5-1,CASKFFRGRDTGELFF
TRBJ1-2,TRBV6-2/TRBV6-3,CASSYSHGGYTF
TRBJ2-1,TRBV29-1,CSVARANEQFF
TRBJ2-3,TRBV12-3/TRBV12-4,CASSRGESTDTQYF
TRBJ1-1,TRBV7-2,CASSLSRSNTEAFF
TRBJ2-7,TRBV19,CASSRTGPSYEQYF
TRBJ2-5,TRBV20-1,CSARFGVEETQYF
TRBJ2-2,TRBV7-2,CASSVGGGRATGELFF
TRBJ2-5,TRBV4-1,CASSHVRQGRETQYF
TRBJ1-6,TRBV12-3/TRBV12-4,CASSGTANSPLHF
TRBJ2-1,TRBV20-1,CSASSTGQTRYNEQFF
TRBJ1-5,TRBV12-3/TRBV12-4,CASSLSVQPQHF
TRBJ2-3,TRBV20-1,CSARLTTGASTDTQYF
TRBJ1-2,TRBV18,CASSPAANYGYTF
TRBJ2-2,TRBV27,CARITSGGGELFF
TRBJ2-1,TRBV7-2,CASSLRGQGADEQFF
TRBJ2-2,TRBV5-1,CASSIGLATTGELFF
TRBJ2-3,TRBV20-1,CSASMLAGGADTQYF
TRBJ1-5,TRBV23-1,CASIRDEDQPQHF
TRBJ2-7,TRBV7-9,CASSLASTGHSYEQYF
TRBJ2-2,TRBV7-8,CASRPSNTGELFF
TRBJ2-3,TRBV20-1,CSAALGGAEDTQYF
TRBJ2-5,TRBV11-2,CASSLGSGGGTLGTQYF
TRBJ2-2,TRBV20-1,CSARAGGGELFF
TRBJ1-1,TRBV12-3/TRBV12-4,CASTGTVVAEAFF
TRBJ1-2,TRBV5-1,CASSLGTGSGYTF
TRBJ1-5,TRBV3-1,CASSQEQGIRQPQHF
TRBJ1-2,TRBV6-5,CASSYSLAVNNYGYTF
TRBJ2-5,TRBV9,CASSGRYEVETQYF
TRBJ2-5,TRBV5-6,CASSLAGPKETQYF
TRBJ2-2,TRBV28,CASSNQGYGELFF
TRBJ1-6,TRBV6-2/TRBV6-3,CASSPSGSRSSPLHF
TRBJ1-2,TRBV6-2/TRBV6-3,CASSYLARDYGYTF
TRBJ1-5,TRBV12-3/TRBV12-4,CASSPTGRGQPQHF
TRBJ1-5,TRBV24-1,CATSDLWAGPGQPQHF